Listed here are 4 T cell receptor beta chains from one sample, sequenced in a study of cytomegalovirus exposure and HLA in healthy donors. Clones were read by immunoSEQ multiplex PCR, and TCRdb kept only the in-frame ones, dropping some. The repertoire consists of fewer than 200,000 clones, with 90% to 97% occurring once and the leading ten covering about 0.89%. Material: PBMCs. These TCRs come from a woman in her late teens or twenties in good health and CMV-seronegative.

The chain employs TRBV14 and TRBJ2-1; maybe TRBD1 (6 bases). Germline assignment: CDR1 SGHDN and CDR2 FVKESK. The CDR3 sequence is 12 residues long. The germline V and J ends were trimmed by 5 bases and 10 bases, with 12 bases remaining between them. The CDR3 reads CASSGPGTEQFF. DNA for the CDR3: TGTGCCAGCAGCGGTCCCGGGACAGAGCAGTTCTTC.

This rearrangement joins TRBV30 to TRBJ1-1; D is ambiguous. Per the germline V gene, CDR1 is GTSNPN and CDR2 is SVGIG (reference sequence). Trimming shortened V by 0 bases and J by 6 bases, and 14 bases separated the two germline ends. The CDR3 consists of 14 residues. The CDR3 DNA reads TGTGCCTGGAGTGTAGAGTCGGATCTAGCTGAAGCTTTCTTT. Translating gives CAWSVESDLAEAFF.

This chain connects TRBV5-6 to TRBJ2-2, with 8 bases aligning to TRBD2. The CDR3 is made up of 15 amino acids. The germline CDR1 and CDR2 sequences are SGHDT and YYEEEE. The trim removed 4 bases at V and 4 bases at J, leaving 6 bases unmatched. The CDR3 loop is CASSLGLGPTGELFF. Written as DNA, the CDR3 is TGTGCCAGCAGCCTGGGACTAGGTCCCACCGGGGAGCTGTTTTTT.

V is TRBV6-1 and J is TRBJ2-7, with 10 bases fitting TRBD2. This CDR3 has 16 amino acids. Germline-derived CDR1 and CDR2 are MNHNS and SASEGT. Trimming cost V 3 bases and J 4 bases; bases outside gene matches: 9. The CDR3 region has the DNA TGTGCCAGCAGTGAGAGGACTAGCGGTTTCGGTTACGAGCAGTACTTC. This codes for CASSERTSGFGYEQYF.